This T cell receptor (beta chain) was sequenced in a study of T cell clonality in common variable immunodeficiency. Findings and caveats of the study: In common variable immunodeficiency, TCR beta chains reportedly carried fewer deletions and N-nucleotide insertions.

This clone was observed at least ten times. Its antigen is not identified. The CDR3 end lies 3 residues beyond the end of the read and is filled in from the germline J gene. Germline V gives CDR1 MNHEY, CDR2 SVGEGT. V gave up 2 bases and J gave up 0 bases, with 8 bases separating them. The CDR3 length is 14 residues. Only in-frame clones appear in the TCRdb table, and some are missing; sequencing was by immunoSEQ multiplex PCR. Altogether 35,000 to 50,000 clones were found in the sample, and no singletons occur. V usage is TRBV6-2 or TRBV6-3 and J usage is TRBJ2-7; possible D gene TRBD1, 6 bases. This TCR derives from a person aged 18-70 years in good health. The material sequenced was peripheral blood mononuclear cells. The CDR3 bases that were read are TGTGCCAGCAGTTACCTCAGGGGCTCCTACGAG. This gives the protein CASSYLRGSYE. The whole CDR3 is CASSYLRGSYEQYF.